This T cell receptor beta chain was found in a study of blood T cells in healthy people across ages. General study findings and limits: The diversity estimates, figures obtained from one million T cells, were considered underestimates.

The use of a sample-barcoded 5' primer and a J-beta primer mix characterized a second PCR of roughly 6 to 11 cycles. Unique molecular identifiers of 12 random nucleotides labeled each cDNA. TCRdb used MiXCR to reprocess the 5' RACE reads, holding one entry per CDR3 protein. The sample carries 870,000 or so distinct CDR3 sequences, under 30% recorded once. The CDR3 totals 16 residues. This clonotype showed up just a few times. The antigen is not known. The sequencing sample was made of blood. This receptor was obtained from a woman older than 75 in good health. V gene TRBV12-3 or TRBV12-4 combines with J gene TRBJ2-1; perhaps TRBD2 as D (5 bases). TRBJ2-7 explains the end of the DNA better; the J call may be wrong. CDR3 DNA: TGTGCCAGCAGCCGAGGACGGGCTAGCTCCTACAATGAGCAGTACTTC. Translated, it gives CASSRGRASSYNEQYF.